These T cell receptor beta chains were read from a single sample in a study of cytomegalovirus exposure and HLA in healthy donors. Repertoires were generated with immunoSEQ multiplex PCR, while TCRdb's copy carries only in-frame clones and drops some. This sample carries some 170,000 clones, 77% of them seen once, and the ten largest clones take approximately 1.6%. What was sequenced was PBMCs. Every receptor here comes from a woman aged 25 to 39 in good health and CMV-seronegative. The CDR3 runs from the conserved cysteine through the conserved F or W. A D gene is named only where the DNA matches it firmly. Size is stated for part of the rows, as once, few or many counts, or as a class when the clone is expanded.

j_gene | d_gene | v_gene | abundance | CDR3nt | CDR3aa
TRBJ1-2 | . | TRBV4-2 | . | TGTGCCAGCAGTCACAGGGTGGGAAATGGCTACACCTTC | CASSHRVGNGYTF
TRBJ2-3 | . | TRBV7-8 | . | TGTGCCAGCGCAGGAGGGGGGGCTATCCGGGTTACGCAGTATTTT | CASAGGGAIRVTQYF
TRBJ2-2 | . | TRBV5-4 | few | TGTGCCAGCAGCCATAGCACCGGGGAGCTGTTTTTT | CASSHSTGELFF
TRBJ1-2 | TRBD1 | TRBV28 | . | TGTGCCAGCAGTGGGACAGGGTTCAACTATGGCTACACCTTC | CASSGTGFNYGYTF
TRBJ2-3 | TRBD1 | TRBV4-1 | . | TGCGCCAGCAGCCAGAGAGACAGGGGGATTAGAACAGATACGCAGTATTTT | CASSQRDRGIRTDTQYF
TRBJ1-1 | . | TRBV2 | once | TGTGCCAGCAATAAGGAACAGGGTGAGGGGACTGAAGCTTTCTTT | CASNKEQGEGTEAFF
TRBJ1-1 | . | TRBV9 | . | TGTGCCAGCAGCGTACTAGAGAGCACTGAAGCTTTCTTT | CASSVLESTEAFF
TRBJ2-3 | . | TRBV29-1 | . | TGCAGCGTTGACGAGGTCAGGGGTAGCACAGATACGCAGTATTTT | CSVDEVRGSTDTQYF
TRBJ1-2 | TRBD1 | TRBV12-5 | . | TGTGCTAGGCTGACAGGGCCTGGCTACACCTTC | CARLTGPGYTF
TRBJ1-2 | TRBD1 | TRBV16 | . | TGTGCCAGCAGCCAAGGAGGGGGCAACTATGGCTACACCTTC | CASSQGGGNYGYTF
TRBJ1-1 | . | TRBV6-1 | . | TGTGCCAGCAGTGGCACAGGACCGGTCACTGAAGCTTTCTTT | CASSGTGPVTEAFF
TRBJ2-2 | TRBD2 | TRBV4-2 | . | TGTGCCAGCAGCCAAGGACGACGGACCGGGACTAGCGGGGTTTCCTACACCGGGGAGCTGTTTTTT | CASSQGRRTGTSGVSYTGELFF
TRBJ2-1 | TRBD2 | TRBV6-5 | . | TGTGCCAGCAGACCGCCGGGACTAGCCTCCCATGAGCAGTTCTTC | CASRPPGLASHEQFF
TRBJ1-2 | TRBD1 | TRBV30 | . | TGTGCCTCTCAGGGGGCGAGATATGGCTACACCTTC | CASQGARYGYTF
TRBJ2-7 | TRBD1 | TRBV5-1 | few | TGCGCCAGCAGCACCCCCGGGACAGAAGAGGGAAGTTTCTACGAGCAGTACTTC | CASSTPGTEEGSFYEQYF
TRBJ2-3 | TRBD2 | TRBV27 | few | TGTGCCAGCAGTCCCACCCGACTAGCGGCTAGCACAGATACGCAGTATTTT | CASSPTRLAASTDTQYF
TRBJ1-5 | . | TRBV29-1 | . | TGCAGCGTATCGGGAGGAGAATATCAGCCCCAGCATTTT | CSVSGGEYQPQHF
TRBJ2-2 | . | TRBV7-2 | . | TGTGCCAGCAGCTCATTGGGTCCTAGAAACACCGGGGAGCTGTTTTTT | CASSSLGPRNTGELFF
TRBJ2-7 | TRBD2 | TRBV5-1 | . | TGCGCCAGCAGCGGAACAGCTAAGCGGGGGGGATCCTACGAGCAGTACTTC | CASSGTAKRGGSYEQYF
TRBJ2-1 | TRBD1 | TRBV6-6 | . | TGTGCCAGCAGTTACCCGGGACAGGGGCGGTGGGAGCAGTTCTTC | CASSYPGQGRWEQFF
TRBJ2-2 | TRBD2 | TRBV5-1 | . | TGCGCCAGCAGCACTAGCGGGGTGAACACCGGGGAGCTGTTTTTT | CASSTSGVNTGELFF
TRBJ1-5 | TRBD1 | TRBV6-5 | . | TGTGCCAGCAGAACTGGGACAGGGACTAGGCAGCCCCAGCATTTT | CASRTGTGTRQPQHF
TRBJ2-1 | . | TRBV6-5 | . | TGTGCCAGCAGTTACTCGCAGGGGGGTGGCAATGAGCAGTTCTTC | CASSYSQGGGNEQFF
TRBJ1-2 | . | TRBV28 | . | TGTGCCAGCAGTTTTGCGGACTATGGCTACACCTTC | CASSFADYGYTF
TRBJ2-3 | . | TRBV7-2 | few | TGTGCCAGCAGCTTAAAGCGGACTAGCACAGATACGCAGTATTTT | CASSLKRTSTDTQYF
TRBJ1-1 | TRBD1 | TRBV5-1 | . | TGCGCCAGCACGCTCCAGGGGGAGGAAGCTTTCTTT | CASTLQGEEAFF
TRBJ2-1 | . | TRBV5-1 | once | TGCGCCAGCAGCCAACCAGCGGGCTCCTACAATGAGCAGTTCTTC | CASSQPAGSYNEQFF
TRBJ1-2 | . | TRBV13 | . | TGTGCCAGCAGCCCACAGGGTGCAAGTCCTGGCTACACCTTC | CASSPQGASPGYTF
TRBJ2-7 | TRBD2 | TRBV5-1 | once | TGCGCCAGCAGCTTGTTGGCTAGCGGGGAGATTTACGAGCAGTACTTC | CASSLLASGEIYEQYF
TRBJ2-5 | TRBD2 | TRBV2 | . | TGTGCCAGCAGTGAAATGGGGACTAGCGGGGGAGAGACCCAGTACTTC | CASSEMGTSGGETQYF
TRBJ2-7 | TRBD1 | TRBV7-2 | . | TGTGCCAGCAGCTTAGCACTGGGACAGGGAATGGGCGAGCAGTACTTC | CASSLALGQGMGEQYF
TRBJ1-1 | . | TRBV6-1 | . | TGTGCCAGCAGTGAACCAGGGGAGATCACTGAAGCTTTCTTT | CASSEPGEITEAFF
TRBJ2-1 | TRBD2 | TRBV5-1 | . | TGCGCCAGCAGCTTGCCCCGGACTAGCGGGGGGAATGAGCAGTTCTTC | CASSLPRTSGGNEQFF
TRBJ1-3 | TRBD1 | TRBV5-6 | . | TGTGCCAGCAGCAATGTCGGGGGACAGTTTGGAAACACCATATATTTT | CASSNVGGQFGNTIYF
TRBJ1-2 | TRBD1 | TRBV4-1 | . | TGCGCCAGCAGCCCCTCTTGGACAGGTGAAGGCTACACCTTC | CASSPSWTGEGYTF
TRBJ1-2 | . | TRBV5-6 | . | TGTGCCAGCAGCCCACTGGGTCTAGGGGATGGCTACACCTTC | CASSPLGLGDGYTF
TRBJ2-7 | . | TRBV5-6 | . | TGTGCCAGCAGCTTGGTCTTCCAGGGCGAGCAGTACTTC | CASSLVFQGEQYF
TRBJ1-1 | . | TRBV13 | . | TGTGCCAGCAGCTTAGGGACAGGAGACACTGAAGCTTTCTTT | CASSLGTGDTEAFF
TRBJ1-5 | TRBD1 | TRBV6-1 | . | TGTGCCAGCGAAGGGACAGGGGTCTCTGTCCCGCCCCAGCATTTT | CASEGTGVSVPPQHF
TRBJ1-2 | TRBD1 | TRBV2 | . | TGTGCCAGCAGAAGAGACAGGGGTGGCTACACCTTC | CASRRDRGGYTF
TRBJ1-5 | TRBD1 | TRBV7-2 | . | TGTGCCAGCAGCCAGACGGCGGGACAGATAAATCAGCCCCAGCATTTT | CASSQTAGQINQPQHF
TRBJ1-2 | . | TRBV4-2 | few | TGTGCCAGCAGCCAAGATTTAGGTGGGCCCTATGGCTACACCTTC | CASSQDLGGPYGYTF
TRBJ1-2 | . | TRBV7-2 | . | TGTGCCAGCAGCCACGTGGGGGGTTTCTATGGCTACACCTTC | CASSHVGGFYGYTF
TRBJ2-5 | . | TRBV9 | . | TGTGCCAGCACCATGGGGGGGGCTCGAGGAGAGACCCAGTACTTC | CASTMGGARGETQYF
TRBJ1-1 | . | TRBV19 | . | TGTGCCAGTAGTATGAGACAAATAAACACTGAAGCTTTCTTT | CASSMRQINTEAFF
TRBJ2-2 | TRBD1 | TRBV7-8 | . | TGTGCCAGCAGCCCTCGGCGGGGACAGGGAGGGACCGGGGAGCTGTTTTTT | CASSPRRGQGGTGELFF
TRBJ2-1 | TRBD2 | TRBV7-3 | . | TGTGCCAGCAGCTTAAACGGACTAGCGGGAGAGTGGGGCGGGGCCTACAATGAGCAGTTCTTC | CASSLNGLAGEWGGAYNEQFF
TRBJ2-3 | TRBD1 | TRBV6-1 | . | TGTGCCAGCAGTGAATCCGGGACAGACACAGATACGCAGTATTTT | CASSESGTDTDTQYF
TRBJ2-2 | TRBD2 | TRBV10-3 | . | TGTGCCGTCCCCCGTGATCTAGCGGGAGTACTGAACACCGGGGAGCTGTTTTTT | CAVPRDLAGVLNTGELFF
TRBJ2-7 | TRBD2 | TRBV10-3 | . | TGTGCCATCAGAGAGACTAGCGGGGGTACCTACGAGCAGTACTTC | CAIRETSGGTYEQYF
TRBJ1-4 | . | TRBV19 | . | TGTGCCAGTAGCTTACAGGGCTTTAATGAAAAACTGTTTTTT | CASSLQGFNEKLFF
TRBJ2-5 | TRBD2 | TRBV4-1 | . | TGCGCCAGCAGCCAAGATCAAAGGGGAGGGGAGACCCAGTACTTC | CASSQDQRGGETQYF